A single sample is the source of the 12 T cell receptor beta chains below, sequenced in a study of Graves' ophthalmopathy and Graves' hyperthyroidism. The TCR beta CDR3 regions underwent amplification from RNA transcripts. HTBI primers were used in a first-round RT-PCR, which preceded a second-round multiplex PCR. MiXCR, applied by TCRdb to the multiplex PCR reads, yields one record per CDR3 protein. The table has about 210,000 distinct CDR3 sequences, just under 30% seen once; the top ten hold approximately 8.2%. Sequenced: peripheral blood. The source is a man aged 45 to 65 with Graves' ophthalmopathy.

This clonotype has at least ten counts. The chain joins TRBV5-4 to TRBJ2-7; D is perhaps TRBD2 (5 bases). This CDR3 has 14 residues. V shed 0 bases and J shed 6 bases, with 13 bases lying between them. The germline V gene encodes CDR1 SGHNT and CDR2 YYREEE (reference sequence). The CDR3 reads CASSLGGISSEQYF. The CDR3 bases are TGTGCCAGCAGCTTGGGAGGGATTTCGTCCGAGCAGTACTTC.

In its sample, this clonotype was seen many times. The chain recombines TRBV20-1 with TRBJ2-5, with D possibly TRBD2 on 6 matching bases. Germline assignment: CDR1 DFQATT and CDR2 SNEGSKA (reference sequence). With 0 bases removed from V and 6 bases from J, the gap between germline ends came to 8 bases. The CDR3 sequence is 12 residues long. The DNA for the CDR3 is TGCAGTGCTAGAGAGGGCGGGAAGACCCAGTACTTC. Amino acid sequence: CSAREGGKTQYF.

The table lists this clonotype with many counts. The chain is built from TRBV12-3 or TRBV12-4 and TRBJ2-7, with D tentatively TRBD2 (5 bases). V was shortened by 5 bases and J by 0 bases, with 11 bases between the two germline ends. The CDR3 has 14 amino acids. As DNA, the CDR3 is TGTGCCAGCAGTAATCCGGCGGGCTCCTACGAGCAGTACTTC. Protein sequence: CASSNPAGSYEQYF.

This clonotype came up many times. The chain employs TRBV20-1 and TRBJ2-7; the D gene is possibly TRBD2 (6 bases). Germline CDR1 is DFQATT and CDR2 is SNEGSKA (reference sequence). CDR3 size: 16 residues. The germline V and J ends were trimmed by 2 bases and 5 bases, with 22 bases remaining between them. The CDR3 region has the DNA TGCAGTGCTAGAACACCCAACGGGGGAAGCGTAGACGAGCAGTACTTC. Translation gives CSARTPNGGSVDEQYF.

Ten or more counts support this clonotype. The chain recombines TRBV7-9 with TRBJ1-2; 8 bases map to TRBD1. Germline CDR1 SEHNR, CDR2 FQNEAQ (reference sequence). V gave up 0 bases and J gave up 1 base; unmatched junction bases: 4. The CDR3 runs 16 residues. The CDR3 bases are TGTGCCAGCAGCTTAGCCCCAGGGGGCATTAACTATGGCTACACCTTC. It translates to CASSLAPGGINYGYTF.

The CDR3 is CASSYQASYGYTF. In DNA form, the CDR3 reads TGTGCCAGCAGTTACCAGGCTTCATATGGCTACACCTTC. V usage is TRBV6-2 or TRBV6-3 and J usage is TRBJ1-2; D ambiguous. The CDR3 is made up of 13 amino acids. CDR1 and CDR2 from the germline V gene are MNHEY and SVGEGT. V gave up 2 bases and J gave up 5 bases, with 9 bases separating them.

CDR3 amino acids: CAWSVAGGTGELFF. CDR3 sequence (DNA): TGTGCCTGGAGCGTAGCGGGAGGGACCGGGGAGCTGTTTTTT. The chain recombines TRBV30 with TRBJ2-2; 11 bases are a match to TRBD2. The CDR3 length is 14 residues. V lost 3 bases to trimming and J lost 5 bases; unmatched junction nucleotides: 2. Germline assignment: CDR1 GTSNPN and CDR2 SVGIG (reference sequence).

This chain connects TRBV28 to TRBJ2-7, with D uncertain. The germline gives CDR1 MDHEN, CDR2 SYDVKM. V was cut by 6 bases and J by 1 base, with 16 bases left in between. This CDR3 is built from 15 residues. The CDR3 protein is CASSEGRVGSYEQYF. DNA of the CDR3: TGTGCCAGCAGCGAAGGCCGAGTCGGATCCTACGAGCAGTACTTC.

CDR3: CASSAGARDRGSQYF. The DNA for the CDR3 is TGTGCCAGCAGCGCTGGGGCTAGAGATAGAGGCAGTCAGTACTTC. The chain is built from TRBV7-8 and TRBJ2-5, with TRBD1 as a possible D gene (5 bases). V was pared by 5 bases and J by 11 bases, with 24 bases between. The CDR3 extends over 15 amino acids. Germline lookup yields CDR1 SGHVS and CDR2 FQNEAQ.

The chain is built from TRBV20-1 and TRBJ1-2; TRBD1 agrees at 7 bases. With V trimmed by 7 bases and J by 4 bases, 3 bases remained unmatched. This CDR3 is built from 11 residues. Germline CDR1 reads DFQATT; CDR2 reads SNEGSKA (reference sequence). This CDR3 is CSGRTGYGYTF. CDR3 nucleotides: TGCAGTGGCCGGACAGGCTATGGCTACACCTTC.

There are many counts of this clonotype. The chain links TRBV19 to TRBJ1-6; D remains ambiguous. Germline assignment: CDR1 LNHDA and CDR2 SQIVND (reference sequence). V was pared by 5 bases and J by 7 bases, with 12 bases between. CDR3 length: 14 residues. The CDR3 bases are TGTGCCAGTAGTCCGAGAGGAGGGAATTCACCCCTCCACTTT. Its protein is CASSPRGGNSPLHF.

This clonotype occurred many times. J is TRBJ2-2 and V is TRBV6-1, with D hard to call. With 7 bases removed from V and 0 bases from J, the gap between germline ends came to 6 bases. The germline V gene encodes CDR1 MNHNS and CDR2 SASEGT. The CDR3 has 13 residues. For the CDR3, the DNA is TGTGCCAGCAACAGACCGAACACCGGGGAGCTGTTTTTT. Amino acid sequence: CASNRPNTGELFF.